This TCR beta chain was identified in a study of CD8 T cells in Susac syndrome. TCR beta sequencing covered blood CD8+ and CD4+ T cells. The patients who served as multiple sclerosis controls were treatment-naive and had stable or active relapsing-remitting disease that fulfilled the revised McDonald criteria. Reverse transcription of roughly 0.5 to 1 ug RNA was carried out with random hexamers. TCRdb re-called the immunoSEQ multiplex PCR reads with MiXCR, one entry per CDR3 protein. The sample shows approximately 300,000 distinct CDR3 sequences, 70% to 90% of them seen only once. CDR1 and CDR2 from the germline V gene are SGHKS and YYEKEE (reference sequence). The CDR3 runs 13 residues. Trimming took off 0 bases at V and 8 bases at J, with 12 bases between the two ends.

The TCR sequence derives from a human donor with multiple sclerosis. The V call is TRBV5-5, the J call TRBJ2-7; no firm D call. Sequencing was performed on CD8+ T cells from PBMCs. CDR3 sequence reads: CASSLGQPKKQYF. Here the CDR3 DNA reads TGTGCCAGCAGCTTGGGTCAGCCTAAGAAGCAGTACTTC.